Following are 15 T cell receptor beta chains from one sample sequenced in a study of cytomegalovirus exposure and HLA in healthy donors. This PCR relied on a set of 60 Vbeta primers and 13 Jbeta primers. Here immunoSEQ multiplex PCR was the method, and the copy in TCRdb shows in-frame clones only, minus some. This table has some 120,000 clones, roughly 69% appearing once. Sample: PBMCs. These TCRs come from a young woman in good health and CMV-seronegative.

The chain uses TRBV6-6 and TRBJ1-2; 9 bases map to TRBD1. The junction had 6 bases not matched to a gene; V was cut back by 5 bases and J by 5 bases. This CDR3 comprises 14 residues. CDR1 is MNHNY, CDR2 SVGAGI, per germline (reference sequence). The CDR3 DNA is TGTGCCAGCAGTCCGGGACAGGGATTTTATGGCTACACCTTC. It yields the protein CASSPGQGFYGYTF.

The sample holds a few counts of this clone. This sequence joins TRBV12-2 and TRBJ2-4; whether TRBD2, the table's D call, matches the DNA was not checked. TRBV12-2 is deemed a pseudogene. There are 17 residues in the CDR3. CDR3 residues: CASRFQRDYIAKNIQYF. In nucleotides, the CDR3 is TGTGCAAGTCGCTTCCAGCGGGACTACATAGCCAAAAACATTCAGTACTTC.

The J gene is TRBJ2-7, the V gene TRBV7-9; the match to TRBD2 covers 10 bases. Germline trimming cut 2 bases from V and 6 bases from J; bases unmatched to any gene: 7. The CDR3 has 15 residues. Germline V gives CDR1 SEHNR, CDR2 FQNEAQ (reference sequence). This CDR3 reads CASSLPAGGPGEQYF. The CDR3 bases are TGTGCCAGCAGCTTACCAGCGGGAGGGCCGGGCGAGCAGTACTTC. Combining the CDR3 with reference TRBV7-9 and TRBJ2-7 gives the whole variable domain DTGVSQNPRHKITKRGQNVTFRCDPISEHNRLYWYRQTLGQGPEFLTYFQNEAQLEKSRLLSDRFSAERPKGSFSTLEIQRTEQGDSAMYLCASSLPAGGPGEQYFGPGTRLTVT.

This sequence joins TRBV11-3 and TRBJ2-7; D might be TRBD2 (6 bases). The germline V gene encodes CDR1 SGHNT and CDR2 YENEEA. The CDR3 spans 15 residues. V gave up 0 bases and J gave up 4 bases, with 13 bases separating them. CDR3 region: CASSLDCGGVYEQYF. CDR3 DNA: TGTGCCAGCAGCTTAGATTGTGGCGGGGTATACGAGCAGTACTTC.

The J gene is TRBJ2-5, the V gene TRBV7-2; 9 bases map to TRBD2. This CDR3 contains 16 residues. The V and J ends lost 0 bases and 6 bases, in that order; junction bases with no gene match: 8. CDR1 and CDR2 (germline): SGHTA, FQGNSA. The CDR3 DNA reads as TGTGCCAGCAGCTTAGCTCCCGGCGGGAGGGCGAAGACCCAGTACTTC. Protein: CASSLAPGGRAKTQYF. Combining the CDR3 with reference TRBV7-2 and TRBJ2-5 gives the whole variable domain GAGVSQSPSNKVTEKGKDVELRCDPISGHTALYWYRQSLGQGLEFLIYFQGNSAPDKSGLPSDRFSAERTGGSVSTLTIQRTQQEDSAVYLCASSLAPGGRAKTQYFGPGTRLLVL.

This clone was seen more than once but under ten times. The gene calls are TRBV6-5 and TRBJ2-2; D perhaps matches TRBD1 (8 bases). Trimming pared 2 bases from V and 4 bases from J, leaving 14 bases between. Germline V gives CDR1 MNHEY, CDR2 SVGAGI. There are 16 residues in the CDR3. CDR3 protein: CASSYASGTGTGELFF. DNA for the CDR3: TGTGCCAGCAGTTACGCGAGCGGGACAGGCACCGGGGAGCTGTTTTTT.

The chain is built from TRBV5-1 and TRBJ2-3, with a tentative D call TRBD1 (6 bases). From germline, CDR1 is SGHRS and CDR2 YFSETQ. The CDR3 contains 15 residues. V was pared by 1 base and J by 4 bases, with 13 bases between. The CDR3 DNA follows: TGCGCCAGCAGCTTGCCTAGACCAGGGGCAGATACGCAGTATTTT. This codes for CASSLPRPGADTQYF.

This clone was seen once. In DNA, the CDR3 is TGTGCCAGCAGCACCGGGACAGCCACAGATACGCAGTATTTT. Translating gives CASSTGTATDTQYF. The chain carries TRBV7-6 and TRBJ2-3, with 7 bases aligning to TRBD1. V shed 5 bases and J 2 bases; nucleotides not matched to a gene: 4. CDR3 length equals 14 residues. Germline lookup yields CDR1 SGHVS and CDR2 FNYEAQ.

CDR3 region: CATSRDRGIGEQYF. The DNA of the CDR3 is TGTGCCACCAGCAGGGACAGGGGAATCGGCGAGCAGTACTTC. The chain recombines TRBV15 with TRBJ2-7, with 9 bases aligning to TRBD1. The CDR3 sequence is 14 residues long. The germline V gene encodes CDR1 LNHNV and CDR2 YYDKDF (reference sequence). V lost 3 bases and J lost 6; bases outside the gene matches: 6. Combining the CDR3 with reference TRBV15 and TRBJ2-7 gives the whole variable domain DAMVIQNPRYQVTQFGKPVTLSCSQTLNHNVMYWYQQKSSQAPKLLFHYYDKDFNNEADTPDNFQSRRPNTSFCFLDIRSPGLGDTAMYLCATSRDRGIGEQYFGPGTRLTVT.

The chain links TRBV5-1 to TRBJ1-3, with D unclear. V lost 4 bases and J lost 1, with 15 bases in between. The CDR3 loop spans 16 amino acids. CDR1 SGHRS and CDR2 YFSETQ come from the germline V gene. CDR3 sequence (DNA): TGCGCCAGCAGCGTGGACCCCCCGGGATCTGGAAACACCATATATTTT. Translation gives CASSVDPPGSGNTIYF. Together with reference TRBV5-1 and TRBJ1-3, the CDR3 gives the full variable domain: KAGVTQTPRYLIKTRGQQVTLSCSPISGHRSVSWYQQTPGQGLQFLFEYFSETQRNKGNFPGRFSGRQFSNSRSEMNVSTLELGDSALYLCASSVDPPGSGNTIYFGEGSWLTVV.

This chain uses TRBV30 with TRBJ1-2; D is perhaps TRBD1 (6 bases). The germline CDR1 and CDR2 sequences are GTSNPN and SVGIG (reference sequence). V dropped 7 bases and J dropped 5 bases, with 17 bases sitting between them. The CDR3 length is 13 residues. CDR3 sequence reads: CASISTQGYGYTF. CDR3 nucleotide sequence: TGTGCCTCTATTTCAACCCAGGGGTATGGCTACACCTTC.

As for this clone: Sequence at one end of the junction differs from germline and may be a read error. The rearrangement links TRBV5-1 to TRBJ1-5, with D possibly TRBD1 on 5 matching bases. Germline V gene lookup returns CDR1 SGHRS and CDR2 YFSETQ. The CDR3 has 14 residues. The CDR3 DNA sequence: TGCGCCAGCAGCTTGGAAGGGGATCGTCAGCCGCAGCATTTT. Amino acid sequence: CASSLEGDRQPQHF. The complete variable domain, with remaining parts taken from reference TRBV5-1 and TRBJ1-5, reads KAGVTQTPRYLIKTRGQQVTLSCSPISGHRSVSWYQQTPGQGLQFLFEYFSETQRNKGNFPGRFSGRQFSNSRSEMNVSTLELGDSALYLCASSLEGDRQPQHFGDGTRLSIL.

V and J are TRBV7-6 and TRBJ2-3, with D maybe TRBD1 (5 bases). Germline V gives CDR1 SGHVS, CDR2 FNYEAQ. The CDR3 covers 14 residues. Trimming shortened V by 2 bases and J by 1 base, and 7 bases separated the two germline ends. The CDR3 nucleotides read TGTGCCAGCAGCTTAAAAGGGGGCACAGATACGCAGTATTTT. Its protein product is CASSLKGGTDTQYF.

The chain links TRBV4-1 to TRBJ1-2; maybe TRBD1 (5 bases). Deletions cut 0 bases from V and 4 bases from J, with 9 bases between. Germline CDR1 and CDR2: MGHRA and YSYEKL. The CDR3 is made up of 14 amino acids. The CDR3 loop is CASSQDGAVYGYTF. In nucleotides, the CDR3 is TGCGCCAGCAGCCAAGATGGGGCAGTCTATGGCTACACCTTC.

The chain links TRBV2 to TRBJ2-7; tentative D call: TRBD1 (6 bases). The CDR3 has 15 residues. The germline V gene has CDR1 SNHLY and CDR2 FYNNEI. The germline V and J ends were trimmed by 1 base and 6 bases, with 16 bases remaining between them. CDR3 loop: CASSEEGVQGSEQYF. The CDR3 DNA sequence: TGTGCCAGCAGTGAAGAGGGGGTTCAGGGCTCCGAGCAGTACTTC.